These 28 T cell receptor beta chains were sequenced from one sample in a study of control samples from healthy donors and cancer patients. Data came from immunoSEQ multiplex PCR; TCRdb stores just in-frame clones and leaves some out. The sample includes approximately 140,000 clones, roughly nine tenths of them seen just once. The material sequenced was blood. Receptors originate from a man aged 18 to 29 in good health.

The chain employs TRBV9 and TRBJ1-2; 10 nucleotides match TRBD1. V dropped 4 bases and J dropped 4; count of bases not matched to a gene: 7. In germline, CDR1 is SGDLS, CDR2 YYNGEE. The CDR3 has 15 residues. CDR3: CASSKTGGEPYGYTF. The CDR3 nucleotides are TGTGCCAGCAGCAAGACAGGGGGCGAACCCTATGGCTACACCTTC.

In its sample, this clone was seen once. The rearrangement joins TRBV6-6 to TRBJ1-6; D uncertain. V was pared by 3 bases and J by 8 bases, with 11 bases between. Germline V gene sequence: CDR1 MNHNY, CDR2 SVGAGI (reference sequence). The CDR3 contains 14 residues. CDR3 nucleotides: TGTGCCAGCAGTTATATCGAAAAGGATTCACCCCTCCACTTT. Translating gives CASSYIEKDSPLHF.

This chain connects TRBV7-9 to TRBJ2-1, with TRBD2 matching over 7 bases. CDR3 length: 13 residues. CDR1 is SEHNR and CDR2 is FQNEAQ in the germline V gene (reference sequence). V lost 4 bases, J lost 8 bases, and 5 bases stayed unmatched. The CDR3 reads CASSSGGWDEQFF. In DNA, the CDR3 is TGTGCCAGCAGCTCCGGGGGGTGGGATGAGCAGTTCTTC.

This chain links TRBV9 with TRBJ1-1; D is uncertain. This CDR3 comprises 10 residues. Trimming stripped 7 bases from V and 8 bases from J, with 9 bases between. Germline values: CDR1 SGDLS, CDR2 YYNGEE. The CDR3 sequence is CASGEGEAFF. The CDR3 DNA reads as TGTGCCAGCGGTGAGGGCGAAGCTTTCTTT.

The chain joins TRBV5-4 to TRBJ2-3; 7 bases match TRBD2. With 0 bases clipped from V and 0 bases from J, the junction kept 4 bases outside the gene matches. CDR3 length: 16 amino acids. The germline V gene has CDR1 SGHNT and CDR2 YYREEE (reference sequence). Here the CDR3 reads CASSLAASGSTDTQYF. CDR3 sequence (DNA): TGTGCCAGCAGCTTGGCGGCTAGCGGAAGCACAGATACGCAGTATTTT.

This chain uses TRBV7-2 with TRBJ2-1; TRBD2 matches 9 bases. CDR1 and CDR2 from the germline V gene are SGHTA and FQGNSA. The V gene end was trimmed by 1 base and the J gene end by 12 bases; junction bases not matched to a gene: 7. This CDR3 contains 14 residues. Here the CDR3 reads CASSLEPSGGWQFF. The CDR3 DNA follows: TGTGCCAGCAGCTTAGAGCCGAGCGGGGGGTGGCAGTTCTTC.

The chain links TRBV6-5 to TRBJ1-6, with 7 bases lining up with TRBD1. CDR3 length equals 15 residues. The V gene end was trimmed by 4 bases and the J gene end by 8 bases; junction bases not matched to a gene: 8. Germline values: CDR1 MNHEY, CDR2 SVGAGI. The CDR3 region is CASSLKTGRDSPLHF. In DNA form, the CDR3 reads TGTGCCAGCAGTTTAAAGACAGGGAGGGATTCACCCCTCCACTTT.

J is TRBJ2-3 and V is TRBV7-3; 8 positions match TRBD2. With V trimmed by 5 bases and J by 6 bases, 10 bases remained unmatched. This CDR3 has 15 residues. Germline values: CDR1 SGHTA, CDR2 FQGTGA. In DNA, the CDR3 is TGTGCCAGCAGCGCCACCGGGACTAGTTTGGATACGCAGTATTTT. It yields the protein CASSATGTSLDTQYF.

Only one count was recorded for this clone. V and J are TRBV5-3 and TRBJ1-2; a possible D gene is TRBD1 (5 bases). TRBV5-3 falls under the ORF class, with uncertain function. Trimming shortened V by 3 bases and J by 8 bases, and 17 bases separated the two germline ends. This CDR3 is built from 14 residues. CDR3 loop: CARSYPGPWGGYTF. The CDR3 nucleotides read TGTGCCAGAAGCTACCCGGGACCCTGGGGCGGCTACACCTTC.

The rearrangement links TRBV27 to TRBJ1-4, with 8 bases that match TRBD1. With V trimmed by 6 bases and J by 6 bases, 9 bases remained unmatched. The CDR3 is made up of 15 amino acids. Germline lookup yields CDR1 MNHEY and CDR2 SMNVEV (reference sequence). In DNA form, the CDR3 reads TGTGCCAGCAGGATGACAGGGGCCGAATATGAAAAACTGTTTTTT. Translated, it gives CASRMTGAEYEKLFF.

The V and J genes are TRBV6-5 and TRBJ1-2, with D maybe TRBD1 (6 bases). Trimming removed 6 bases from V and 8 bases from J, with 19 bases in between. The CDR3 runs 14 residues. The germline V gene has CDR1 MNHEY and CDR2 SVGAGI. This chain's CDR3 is CASRPDGNREGYTF. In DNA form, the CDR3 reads TGTGCCAGCAGACCGGACGGAAACAGGGAAGGCTACACCTTC.

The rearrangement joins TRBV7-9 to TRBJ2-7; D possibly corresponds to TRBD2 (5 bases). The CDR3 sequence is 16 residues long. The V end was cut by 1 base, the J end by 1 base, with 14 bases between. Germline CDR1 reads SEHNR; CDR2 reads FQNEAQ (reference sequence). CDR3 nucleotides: TGTGCCAGCAGCTTAGATCGGGAACCTACTTCCTACGAGCAGTACTTC. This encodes CASSLDREPTSYEQYF.

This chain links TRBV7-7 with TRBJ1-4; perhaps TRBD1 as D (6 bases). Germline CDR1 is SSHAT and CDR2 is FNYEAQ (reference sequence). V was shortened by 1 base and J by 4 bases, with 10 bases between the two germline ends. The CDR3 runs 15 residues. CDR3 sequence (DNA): TGTGCCAGCAGCTTAGGGACAGCCTTTAATGAAAAACTGTTTTTT. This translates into CASSLGTAFNEKLFF. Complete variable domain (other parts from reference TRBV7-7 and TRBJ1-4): GAGVSQSPRYKVTKRGQDVTLRCDPISSHATLYWYQQALGQGPEFLTYFNYEAQPDKSGLPSDRFSAERPEGSISTLTIQRTEQRDSAMYRCASSLGTAFNEKLFFGSGTQLSVL.

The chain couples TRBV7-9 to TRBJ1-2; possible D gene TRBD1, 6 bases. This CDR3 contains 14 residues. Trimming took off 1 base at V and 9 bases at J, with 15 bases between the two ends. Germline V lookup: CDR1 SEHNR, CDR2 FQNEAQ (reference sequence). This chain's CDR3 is CASSLVRDIDSYTF. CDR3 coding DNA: TGTGCCAGCAGCTTAGTGCGGGACATCGATAGCTACACCTTC.

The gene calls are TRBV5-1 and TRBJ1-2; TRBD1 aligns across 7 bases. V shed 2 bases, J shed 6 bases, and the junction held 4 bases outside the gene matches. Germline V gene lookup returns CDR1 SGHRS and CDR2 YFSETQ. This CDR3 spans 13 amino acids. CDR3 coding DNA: TGCGCCAGCAGCTTTGACAGGGCTAATGGCTACACCTTC. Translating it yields CASSFDRANGYTF.

CDR3 residues: CASSQKPRGTGKNIQYF. DNA of the CDR3: TGTGCCAGCAGCCAAAAGCCCCGCGGGACAGGCAAAAACATTCAGTACTTC. The chain combines TRBV3-1 (or the pseudogene TRBV3-2) with TRBJ2-4; 8 nucleotides agree with TRBD1. V gave up 2 bases and J gave up 3 bases; unmatched junction bases: 9. The CDR3 extends over 17 amino acids. Germline values: CDR1 LGHDT, CDR2 YNNKEL (reference sequence).

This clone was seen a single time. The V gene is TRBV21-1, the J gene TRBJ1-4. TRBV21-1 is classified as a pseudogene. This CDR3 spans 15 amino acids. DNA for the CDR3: TGTGCCAGCAGCACCCCCACGGACTCTAATGAAAAACTGTTTTTT. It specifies CASSTPTDSNEKLFF.

The CDR3 DNA follows: TGTGCCAGTAGTTACCTCAACTCCTACAATGAGCAGTTCTTC. It specifies CASSYLNSYNEQFF. The chain combines TRBV19 with TRBJ2-1, with D hard to call. The V gene lost 5 bases and the J gene lost 0 bases, with 8 bases spanning the gap. The CDR3 extends over 14 amino acids. Germline CDR1 is LNHDA and CDR2 is SQIVND (reference sequence).

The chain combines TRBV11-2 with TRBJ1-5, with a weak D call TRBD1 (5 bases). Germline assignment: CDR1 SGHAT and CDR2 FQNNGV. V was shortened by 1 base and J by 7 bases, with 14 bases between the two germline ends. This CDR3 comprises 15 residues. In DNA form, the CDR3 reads TGTGCCAGCAGCTTAGTTGGGGGGGGTGGGCAGCCCCAGCATTTT. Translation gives CASSLVGGGGQPQHF. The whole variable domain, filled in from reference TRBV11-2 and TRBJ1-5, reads EAGVAQSPRYKIIEKRQSVAFWCNPISGHATLYWYQQILGQGPKLLIQFQNNGVVDDSQLPKDRFSAERLKGVDSTLKIQPAKLEDSAVYLCASSLVGGGGQPQHFGDGTRLSIL.

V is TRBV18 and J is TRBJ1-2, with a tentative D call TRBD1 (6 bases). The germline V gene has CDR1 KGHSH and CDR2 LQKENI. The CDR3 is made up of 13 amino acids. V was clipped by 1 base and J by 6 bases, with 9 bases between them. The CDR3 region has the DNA TGTGCCAGCTCACCACTTACAGGGAATGGCTACACCTTC. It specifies CASSPLTGNGYTF.

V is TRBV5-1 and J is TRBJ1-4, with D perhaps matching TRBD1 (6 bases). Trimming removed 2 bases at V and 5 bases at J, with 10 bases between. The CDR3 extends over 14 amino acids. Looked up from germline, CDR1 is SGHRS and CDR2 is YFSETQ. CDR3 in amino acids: CASSLGQRNEKLFF. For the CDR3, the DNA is TGCGCCAGCAGCTTAGGACAGCGAAATGAAAAACTGTTTTTT.

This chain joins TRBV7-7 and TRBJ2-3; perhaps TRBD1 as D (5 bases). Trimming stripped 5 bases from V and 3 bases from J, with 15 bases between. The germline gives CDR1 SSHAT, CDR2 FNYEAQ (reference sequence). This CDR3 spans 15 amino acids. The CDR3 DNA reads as TGTGCCAGCAGCCCCGACAGCGTCAGGACAGATACGCAGTATTTT. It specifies CASSPDSVRTDTQYF.

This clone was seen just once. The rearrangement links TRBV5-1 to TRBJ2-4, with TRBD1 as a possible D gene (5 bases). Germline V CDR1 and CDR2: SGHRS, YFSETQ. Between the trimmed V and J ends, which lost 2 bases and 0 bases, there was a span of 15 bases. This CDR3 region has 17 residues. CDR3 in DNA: TGCGCCAGCAGCTTCACACTGGACACCTTAGCCAAAAACATTCAGTACTTC. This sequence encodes CASSFTLDTLAKNIQYF. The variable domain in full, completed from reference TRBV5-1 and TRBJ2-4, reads KAGVTQTPRYLIKTRGQQVTLSCSPISGHRSVSWYQQTPGQGLQFLFEYFSETQRNKGNFPGRFSGRQFSNSRSEMNVSTLELGDSALYLCASSFTLDTLAKNIQYFGAGTRLSVL.

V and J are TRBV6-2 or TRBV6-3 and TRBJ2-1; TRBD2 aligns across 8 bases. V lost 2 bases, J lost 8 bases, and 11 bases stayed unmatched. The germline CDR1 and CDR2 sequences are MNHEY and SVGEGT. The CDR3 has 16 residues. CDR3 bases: TGTGCCAGCAGTTACGCTCGATCTGCGGGGGGTCATGAGCAGTTCTTC. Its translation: CASSYARSAGGHEQFF.

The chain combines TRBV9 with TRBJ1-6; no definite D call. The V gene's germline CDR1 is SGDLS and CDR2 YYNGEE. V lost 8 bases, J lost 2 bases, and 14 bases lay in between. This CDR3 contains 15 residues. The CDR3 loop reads CARVSFVPYNSPLHF. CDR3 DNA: TGTGCCAGGGTCTCATTTGTTCCCTATAATTCACCCCTCCACTTT.

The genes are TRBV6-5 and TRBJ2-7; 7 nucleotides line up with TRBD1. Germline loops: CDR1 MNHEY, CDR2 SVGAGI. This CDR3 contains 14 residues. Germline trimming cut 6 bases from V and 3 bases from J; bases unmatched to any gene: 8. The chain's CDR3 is CASRIGGSSYEQYF. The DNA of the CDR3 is TGTGCCAGCAGGATAGGGGGCTCGAGCTACGAGCAGTACTTC.

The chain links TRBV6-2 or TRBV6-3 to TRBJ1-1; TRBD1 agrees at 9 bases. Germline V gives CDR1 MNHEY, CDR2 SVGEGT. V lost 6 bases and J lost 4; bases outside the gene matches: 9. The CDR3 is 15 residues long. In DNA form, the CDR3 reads TGTGCCAGCAGCGAAGAAGGGACAGGGCGCACTGAAGCTTTCTTT. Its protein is CASSEEGTGRTEAFF.

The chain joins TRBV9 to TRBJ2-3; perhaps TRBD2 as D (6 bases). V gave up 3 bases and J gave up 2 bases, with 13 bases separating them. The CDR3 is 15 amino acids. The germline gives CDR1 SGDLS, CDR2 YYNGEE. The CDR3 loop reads CASSGLAGTTDTQYF. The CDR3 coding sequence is TGTGCCAGCAGCGGACTCGCGGGGACCACAGATACGCAGTATTTT.